This T cell receptor beta chain derives from a study of blood T cell repertoires in COVID-19. Some clones are missing from TCRdb's copy, which holds only in-frame ones; the method was immunoSEQ multiplex PCR. The data hold 150,000 to 200,000 clones, with about nine tenths observed a single time. The CDR3 extends over 14 amino acids. J was trimmed by 8 bases and V by 7 bases; bases with no gene match: 11. The germline V gene has CDR1 MDHEN and CDR2 SYDVKM. The chain couples TRBV28 to TRBJ1-1, with 9 bases that match TRBD1. Sequenced sample: PBMCs or T cells enriched from blood (not recorded which). The receptor was isolated from a woman between 18 and 30 years old who had recovered from COVID-19. The CDR3 sequence: CASTWRQGVLEAFF. The CDR3 nucleotides read TGTGCCAGCACCTGGAGACAGGGGGTGTTGGAAGCTTTCTTT.